This passage covers 19 T cell receptor beta chains from one sample sequenced in a study of blood T cell repertoires in COVID-19. Using immunoSEQ multiplex PCR, the repertoire was profiled, and TCRdb retains in-frame clones only, with some absent. The sample includes 90,000 to 150,000 clones, 60% to 85% of them seen just once. The sequenced sample consisted of peripheral blood. All receptors derive from a man between 65 and 85 years old with acute or convalescent COVID-19.

This clone was detected once. The chain recombines TRBV30 with TRBJ1-5, with D perhaps TRBD1 (6 bases). CDR3 size: 15 residues. Trimming left V 1 base short and J 6 bases short, with 16 bases between. The V gene's germline CDR1 is GTSNPN and CDR2 SVGIG (reference sequence). In DNA form, the CDR3 reads TGTGCCTGGAGTGGGACCGGGACACGGTTTCAGCCCCAGCATTTT. This codes for CAWSGTGTRFQPQHF.

The CDR3 loop is CATSREGASGYTF. The CDR3 DNA follows: TGTGCCACCAGCAGAGAGGGGGCCAGCGGCTACACCTTC. The rearrangement links TRBV15 to TRBJ1-2, with a possible D match to TRBD1 (6 bases). From germline, CDR1 is LNHNV and CDR2 YYDKDF (reference sequence). V gave up 0 bases and J gave up 8 bases, with 10 bases separating them. CDR3 length equals 13 residues.

The V call is TRBV5-4, the J call TRBJ2-1, with D possibly being TRBD2 (5 bases). CDR3 size: 16 residues. With 0 bases removed from V and 0 bases from J, the gap between germline ends came to 10 bases. Germline values: CDR1 SGHNT, CDR2 YYREEE (reference sequence). CDR3 nucleotide sequence: TGTGCCAGCAGCTTGGGTCGAGGGAGCTCCTACAATGAGCAGTTCTTC. It yields the protein CASSLGRGSSYNEQFF.

CDR3 sequence (DNA): TGTGCCAGCAGTTTATCAAGGGGTTCGAATGAAAAACTGTTTTTT. This sequence encodes CASSLSRGSNEKLFF. The chain recombines TRBV27 with TRBJ1-4; D perhaps matches TRBD1 (5 bases). Germline V gene lookup returns CDR1 MNHEY and CDR2 SMNVEV (reference sequence). The V gene lost 0 bases and the J gene lost 5 bases, with 10 bases spanning the gap. This CDR3 spans 15 amino acids.

This rearrangement joins TRBV29-1 to TRBJ2-3; 9 nucleotides align to TRBD1. Losses at the gene ends were 4 bases for V and 1 base for J; bases not matched to a gene: 3. The CDR3 spans 14 residues. The germline V gene has CDR1 SQVTM and CDR2 ANQGSEA. CDR3 sequence (DNA): TGCAGCGTTGCGAGGACAGGGGGCACAGATACGCAGTATTTT. Translating gives CSVARTGGTDTQYF.

The gene calls are TRBV29-1 and TRBJ2-7, with D perhaps TRBD2 (6 bases). Trimming stripped 2 bases from V and 1 base from J, with 18 bases between. This CDR3 contains 16 residues. Germline V gives CDR1 SQVTM, CDR2 ANQGSEA. Written as DNA, the CDR3 is TGCAGCGTTGAATCGGGGGAAGGTACCTTATCCTACGAGCAGTACTTC. It codes for CSVESGEGTLSYEQYF.

The rearrangement links TRBV9 to TRBJ2-1; 7 bases fit TRBD1. V trimming: 0 bases; J trimming: 4 bases; junction bases outside the gene matches: 4. Looked up from germline, CDR1 is SGDLS and CDR2 is YYNGEE. The CDR3 totals 15 residues. CDR3 DNA: TGTGCCAGCAGCGTAGGACAGGGTACATACAATGAGCAGTTCTTC. It is translated as CASSVGQGTYNEQFF.

This chain joins TRBV7-7 and TRBJ2-5, with 7 bases matching TRBD2. The CDR3 totals 15 residues. V lost 5 bases, J lost 2 bases, and 8 bases stayed unmatched. The germline V gene has CDR1 SSHAT and CDR2 FNYEAQ (reference sequence). The CDR3 reads CASSAGTTYQETQYF. The CDR3, as DNA: TGTGCCAGCAGCGCCGGGACTACGTATCAAGAGACCCAGTACTTC.

The chain recombines TRBV7-3 with TRBJ2-1, with TRBD1 matching 9 bases. This CDR3 is built from 16 residues. J gave up 4 bases and V 4 bases, and 8 bases lay outside the gene matches. Germline lookup yields CDR1 SGHTA and CDR2 FQGTGA. This CDR3 reads CASSSTGTGYYNEQFF. CDR3 bases: TGTGCCAGCAGCTCGACCGGGACAGGGTATTACAATGAGCAGTTCTTC. Full variable domain (rest looked up from reference TRBV7-3 and TRBJ2-1): GAGVSQTPSNKVTEKGKYVELRCDPISGHTALYWYRQSLGQGPEFLIYFQGTGAADDSGLPNDRFFAVRPEGSVSTLKIQRTERGDSAVYLCASSSTGTGYYNEQFFGPGTRLTVL.

This chain joins TRBV4-1 and TRBJ2-7, with 8 positions matching TRBD1. In germline, CDR1 is MGHRA, CDR2 YSYEKL. This CDR3 is built from 15 residues. V lost 4 bases to trimming and J lost 3 bases; unmatched junction nucleotides: 8. The CDR3 sequence: CASSPNPGQDYEQYF. The CDR3 region has the DNA TGCGCCAGCAGCCCGAACCCGGGACAGGACTACGAGCAGTACTTC.

The rearrangement joins TRBV27 to TRBJ2-3; the match to TRBD2 covers 10 bases. This CDR3 contains 17 residues. The germline V gene has CDR1 MNHEY and CDR2 SMNVEV (reference sequence). Trimming cost V 5 bases and J 3 bases; bases outside gene matches: 11. The CDR3 loop is CASSPRLAGAFTDTQYF. The CDR3, as DNA: TGTGCCAGCAGTCCACGACTAGCGGGCGCCTTTACAGATACGCAGTATTTT.

V is TRBV5-6 and J is TRBJ2-5, with a possible D match to TRBD1 (6 bases). The CDR3 contains 13 residues. Germline V gives CDR1 SGHDT, CDR2 YYEEEE. The V end lost 4 bases, the J end lost 3 bases, and 10 bases lay between the germline ends. This chain's CDR3 is CASSTGTEETQYF. The CDR3 DNA is TGTGCCAGCAGCACAGGGACGGAAGAGACCCAGTACTTC.

V gene TRBV5-6 combines with J gene TRBJ1-1; TRBD1 aligns across 9 bases. Germline V gene sequence: CDR1 SGHDT, CDR2 YYEEEE. The CDR3 spans 17 residues. The ends lost 4 bases at V and 1 base at J; junction bases unmatched: 11. CDR3 coding DNA: TGTGCCAGCAGCGCCTTCGAGGGACAGGGATCGAACACTGAAGCTTTCTTT. This codes for CASSAFEGQGSNTEAFF.

The gene calls are TRBV5-1 and TRBJ2-2, with a tentative D call TRBD2 (6 bases). Germline V gene data show CDR1 as SGHRS and CDR2 as YFSETQ. CDR3 length: 13 residues. V was cut by 2 bases and J by 5 bases, with 7 bases left in between. CDR3 amino acids: CASSFGGTGELFF. The CDR3 DNA reads as TGCGCCAGCAGCTTCGGGGGTACCGGGGAGCTGTTTTTT.

The rearrangement links TRBV15 to TRBJ1-6, with a possible D match to TRBD1 (6 bases). V was pared by 0 bases and J by 5 bases, with 8 bases between. The length of the CDR3 is 15 residues. Germline V CDR1 and CDR2: LNHNV, YYDKDF (reference sequence). The CDR3 DNA sequence: TGTGCCACCAGCAGAGAGTACAGGGATAATTCACCCCTCCACTTT. It specifies CATSREYRDNSPLHF.

This clone was seen just once. This chain links TRBV11-3 with TRBJ1-5; TRBD1 matches 12 bases. The CDR3 runs 16 residues. Germline V lookup: CDR1 SGHNT, CDR2 YENEEA. Trimming removed 6 bases from V and 7 bases from J; junction bases left unmatched: 10. The CDR3 nucleotides read TGTGCCAGCAGACCGGGACAGGGGGCTTCTCACCAGCCCCAGCATTTT. It encodes CASRPGQGASHQPQHF.

The chain uses TRBV11-2 and TRBJ2-7; 12 bases match TRBD1. This CDR3 region has 15 residues. Germline V gene data show CDR1 as SGHAT and CDR2 as FQNNGV. V lost 5 bases and J lost 4; bases outside the gene matches: 6. This CDR3 is CASSEGTGGAYEQYF. CDR3 sequence (DNA): TGTGCCAGCAGCGAAGGGACAGGGGGCGCTTACGAGCAGTACTTC.

The chain couples TRBV27 to TRBJ2-3; TRBD1 might be the D (6 bases). Trimming pared 2 bases from V and 0 bases from J, leaving 21 bases between. Germline-derived CDR1 and CDR2 are MNHEY and SMNVEV (reference sequence). The CDR3 is 19 amino acids. The CDR3: CASSLVVGTPKSSTDTQYF. For the CDR3, the DNA is TGTGCCAGCAGTTTAGTCGTGGGGACACCGAAGTCTAGCACAGATACGCAGTATTTT.

This chain uses TRBV5-8 with TRBJ1-6; perhaps TRBD1 as D (6 bases). The V end lost 2 bases, the J end lost 4 bases, and 19 bases lay between the germline ends. This CDR3 contains 18 residues. CDR1 is SGHTS, CDR2 YDEGEE, per germline. CDR3 bases: TGTGCCAGCAGCTTTAGGGGGAGCAGGTTCCAGTATAATTCACCCCTCCACTTT. This translates into CASSFRGSRFQYNSPLHF.